The 20 T cell receptor beta chains below were found in one sample sequenced in a study of breast tumors, draining lymph nodes, adjacent tissues. TCRdb reprocessed the multiplex PCR reads with MiXCR, giving one entry per CDR3 protein. The sample shows approximately 31,000 distinct CDR3 sequences, roughly 63% of them seen only once. Sequencing was performed on breast tumor tissue. The receptors come from a female donor with breast cancer. Some clones in this sample may be carry-over from other donors' samples.

Regarding this clonotype: A much larger clone lies one base from this, so it may be a read error. The rearrangement links TRBV11-2 to TRBJ2-1; D ambiguous. V shed 5 bases and J shed 9 bases, with 17 bases lying between them. Looked up from germline, CDR1 is SGHAT and CDR2 is FQNNGV. CDR3 length: 14 amino acids. The CDR3 sequence: CASSLGYSSSEQFF. CDR3 nucleotide sequence: TGTGCCAGCAGCCTTGGGTACTCCTCCAGTGAGCAGTTCTTC.

This clonotype was picked up many times. The chain employs TRBV6-5 and TRBJ1-5; a possible D gene is TRBD1 (6 bases). V was trimmed by 6 bases and J by 2 bases, leaving 14 bases between them. The CDR3 spans 15 residues. Germline V CDR1 and CDR2: MNHEY, SVGAGI. The DNA for the CDR3 is TGTGCCAGCAGCCAGAACGGGGGCGGCAATCAGCCCCAGCATTTT. Its translation: CASSQNGGGNQPQHF.

This chain uses TRBV24-1 with TRBJ1-2, with D hard to call. There are 13 residues in the CDR3. CDR1 and CDR2 from the germline V gene are KGHDR and SFDVKD. Trimming removed 4 bases from V and 0 bases from J, with 5 bases in between. CDR3 loop: CATSEAANYGYTF. DNA of the CDR3: TGTGCCACCAGTGAAGCCGCTAACTATGGCTACACCTTC.

The rearrangement uses TRBV7-9 and TRBJ2-1, with 9 bases that match TRBD2. Germline values: CDR1 SEHNR, CDR2 FQNEAQ (reference sequence). With V trimmed by 3 bases and J by 4 bases, 4 bases remained unmatched. The CDR3 is made up of 15 amino acids. The chain's CDR3 is CASSLPLAGYNEQFF. The CDR3 bases are TGTGCCAGCAGCTTGCCGCTAGCGGGGTACAATGAGCAGTTCTTC.

This clonotype has a count of ten or more. The chain recombines TRBV5-1 with TRBJ2-5; D unresolved. From germline, CDR1 is SGHRS and CDR2 YFSETQ. CDR3 length: 15 amino acids. V was trimmed by 0 bases and J by 3 bases, leaving 12 bases between them. The DNA of the CDR3 is TGCGCCAGCAGCTTGGCCCCCGGGCGAGAAGAGACCCAGTACTTC. Its translation: CASSLAPGREETQYF.

The V call is TRBV7-9, the J call TRBJ2-5; TRBD2 matches at 12 bases. Germline-derived CDR1 and CDR2 are SEHNR and FQNEAQ (reference sequence). Losses at the gene ends were 3 bases for V and 1 base for J; bases not matched to a gene: 3. This CDR3 is built from 16 residues. As DNA, the CDR3 is TGTGCCAGCAGCTTCCAGACTAGCGGGAGCCAAGAGACCCAGTACTTC. Encoded protein: CASSFQTSGSQETQYF.

V is TRBV30 and J is TRBJ1-2; D may be TRBD1 (6 bases). CDR1 is GTSNPN and CDR2 is SVGIG in the germline V gene (reference sequence). This CDR3 has 12 amino acids. V dropped 2 bases and J dropped 3 bases, with 7 bases sitting between them. CDR3 loop: CAWSRGDYGYTF. The CDR3 DNA reads TGTGCCTGGAGTAGGGGGGACTATGGCTACACCTTC.

Worth noting for this clonotype: Since no conserved phenylalanine or tryptophan closes the CDR3, a read error is the likely cause. The chain recombines TRBV9 with TRBJ1-2, with 8 positions matching TRBD1. Looked up from germline, CDR1 is SGDLS and CDR2 is YYNGEE. The CDR3 runs 13 residues. V shed 3 bases, J shed 5 bases, and the junction held 3 bases outside the gene matches. CDR3 coding DNA: TGTGCCAGCAGCGCTGGGACAGGTTATGGCTACACCTCC. Translating gives CASSAGTGYGYTS.

This clonotype rates as medium-sized (0.01 to 0.1%). The J gene is TRBJ1-2, the V gene TRBV11-3; TRBD1 agrees at 7 bases. This CDR3 has 14 amino acids. The germline gives CDR1 SGHNT, CDR2 YENEEA. Trimming at V came to 0 bases and at J to 7 bases, leaving 5 bases not matched to a gene. The CDR3 loop reads CASSLDPTGSGYTF. CDR3 DNA: TGTGCCAGCAGCTTAGACCCGACAGGGTCTGGCTACACCTTC.

This clonotype was counted ten times or more. The chain joins TRBV2 to TRBJ2-3, with unresolved D. V dropped 4 bases and J dropped 4 bases, with 9 bases sitting between them. This CDR3 contains 13 residues. Germline V lookup: CDR1 SNHLY, CDR2 FYNNEI. CDR3 in amino acids: CASSVARSDTQYF. The CDR3 bases are TGTGCCAGCAGTGTCGCTAGATCAGATACGCAGTATTTT.

The rearrangement links TRBV7-2 to TRBJ2-7, with 10 bases fitting TRBD2. The CDR3 is 14 residues long. Germline lookup yields CDR1 SGHTA and CDR2 FQGNSA. Trimming cost V 3 bases and J 5 bases; bases outside gene matches: 4. CDR3 loop: CASSFASGSNEQYF. The CDR3 DNA is TGTGCCAGCAGCTTTGCTAGCGGGAGCAACGAGCAGTACTTC. The full variable domain, its missing parts supplied by reference TRBV7-2 and TRBJ2-7, is GAGVSQSPSNKVTEKGKDVELRCDPISGHTALYWYRQSLGQGLEFLIYFQGNSAPDKSGLPSDRFSAERTGGSVSTLTIQRTQQEDSAVYLCASSFASGSNEQYFGPGTRLTVT.

V is TRBV12-3 or TRBV12-4 and J is TRBJ2-1; 9 bases align to TRBD1. V lost 6 bases, J lost 4 bases, and 7 bases stayed unmatched. The CDR3 totals 15 residues. The CDR3 DNA reads as TGTGCCAGCAGCATAGTGGGACAGGGTTACAATGAGCAGTTCTTC. This encodes CASSIVGQGYNEQFF.

This chain uses TRBV10-3 with TRBJ1-6, with D unclear. Germline-derived CDR1 and CDR2 are ENHRY and SYGVKD. CDR3 length: 13 amino acids. V dropped 3 bases and J dropped 7 bases, with 7 bases sitting between them. CDR3 coding DNA: TGTGCCATCAGTGAATCGTCGAATTCACCCCTCCACTTT. Translation gives CAISESSNSPLHF.

This clonotype is a singleton in its sample. V and J are TRBV15 and TRBJ2-1, with D perhaps TRBD1 or TRBD2 (5 bases each). The CDR3 totals 15 residues. The germline V gene has CDR1 LNHNV and CDR2 YYDKDF (reference sequence). V was shortened by 3 bases and J by 1 base, with 10 bases between the two germline ends. The chain's CDR3 is CATSSPGPSYNEQFF. The CDR3 coding sequence is TGTGCCACCAGCAGCCCGGGACCTTCCTACAATGAGCAGTTCTTC.

The V gene is TRBV7-8, the J gene TRBJ1-2; no definite D call. The CDR3 covers 13 residues. The germline V and J ends were trimmed by 4 bases and 2 bases, with 8 bases remaining between them. Germline CDR1 and CDR2: SGHVS and FQNEAQ. The CDR3 region has the DNA TGTGCCAGCAGCTACAGCCTAAACTATGGCTACACCTTC. This sequence encodes CASSYSLNYGYTF.

The rearrangement joins TRBV20-1 to TRBJ2-7, with TRBD2 matching 9 bases. The ends lost 5 bases at V and 4 bases at J; junction bases unmatched: 18. Germline loops: CDR1 DFQATT, CDR2 SNEGSKA (reference sequence). This CDR3 is 17 amino acids long. The CDR3 loop is CSASGLAGSSGSYEQYF. CDR3 bases: TGCAGTGCTTCGGGACTAGCCGGGTCCAGCGGGAGTTACGAGCAGTACTTC.

This chain uses TRBV7-9 with TRBJ1-2; the match to TRBD1 covers 8 bases. V lost 3 bases and J lost 5; bases outside the gene matches: 17. Germline V gene lookup returns CDR1 SEHNR and CDR2 FQNEAQ (reference sequence). The CDR3 consists of 18 residues. Written as DNA, the CDR3 is TGTGCCAGCAGCTTCCACCCCCTTCACAGGGGGATAGCTTATGGCTACACCTTC. It translates to CASSFHPLHRGIAYGYTF.

The chain couples TRBV12-3 or TRBV12-4 to TRBJ2-3; TRBD2 matches 12 bases. The CDR3 totals 16 residues. Trimming at V came to 5 bases and at J to 5 bases, leaving 8 bases not matched to a gene. The CDR3 bases are TGTGCCAGCAGTACCCCTAGCGGGAGGGCCAAAGATACGCAGTATTTT. As protein: CASSTPSGRAKDTQYF.

CDR3 nucleotides: TGTGCCAGCAGCTCCGGGACAGGGGGCTACAATGAGCAGTTCTTC. This encodes CASSSGTGGYNEQFF. V gene TRBV13 combines with J gene TRBJ2-1, with 11 nucleotides matching TRBD1. This CDR3 comprises 15 residues. Unmatched junction bases numbered 2, after V lost 4 bases and J lost 3 bases. Germline V gene sequence: CDR1 PRHDT, CDR2 FYEKMQ (reference sequence). The complete variable domain, with remaining parts taken from reference TRBV13 and TRBJ2-1, reads AAGVIQSPRHLIKEKRETATLKCYPIPRHDTVYWYQQGPGQDPQFLISFYEKMQSDKGSIPDRFSAQQFSDYHSELNMSSLELGDSALYFCASSSGTGGYNEQFFGPGTRLTVL.

This chain connects TRBV19 to TRBJ1-2, with 7 bases lining up with TRBD1. CDR1 and CDR2 (germline): LNHDA, SQIVND (reference sequence). CDR3 length: 15 amino acids. Trimming at V came to 6 bases and at J to 3 bases, leaving 10 bases not matched to a gene. The CDR3 sequence: CASSLWDSQYYGYTF. The CDR3 DNA is TGTGCCAGTAGCCTCTGGGACAGCCAGTACTATGGCTACACCTTC.